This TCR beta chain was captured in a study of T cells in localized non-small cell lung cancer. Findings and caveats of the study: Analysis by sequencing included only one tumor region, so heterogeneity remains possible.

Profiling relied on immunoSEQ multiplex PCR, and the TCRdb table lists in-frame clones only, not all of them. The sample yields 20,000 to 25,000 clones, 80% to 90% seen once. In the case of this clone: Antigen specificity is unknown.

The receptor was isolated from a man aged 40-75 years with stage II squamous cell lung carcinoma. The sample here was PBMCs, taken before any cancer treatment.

CDR3 coding DNA: TGTGCCAGCAGTGAAGTTTCCCTCTTCGGGTCGGGCACAGATACGCAGTATTTT. Translation: CASSEVSLFGSGTDTQYF. The gene calls are TRBV2 and TRBJ2-3; D is unresolved. This CDR3 has 18 amino acids. The V gene's germline CDR1 is SNHLY and CDR2 FYNNEI. The V and J ends lost 1 base and 1 base respectively, with 18 bases between them.